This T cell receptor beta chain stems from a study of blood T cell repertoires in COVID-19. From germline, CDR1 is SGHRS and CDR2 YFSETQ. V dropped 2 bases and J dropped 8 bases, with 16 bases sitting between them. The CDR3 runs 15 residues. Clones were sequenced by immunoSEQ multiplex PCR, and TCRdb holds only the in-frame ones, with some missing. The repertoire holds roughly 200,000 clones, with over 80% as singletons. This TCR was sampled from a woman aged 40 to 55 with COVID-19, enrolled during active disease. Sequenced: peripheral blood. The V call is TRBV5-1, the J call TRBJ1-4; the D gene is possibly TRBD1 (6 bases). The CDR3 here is CASSFGQTRVEKLFF. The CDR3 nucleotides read TGCGCCAGCAGCTTCGGACAGACCCGTGTGGAAAAACTGTTTTTT.